Ten or more counts support the clone carrying this TCR beta chain. Antigen specificity is unknown. TCRdb independently ran MiXCR on the 5' RACE reads; one entry per CDR3 protein. This sample has some 500,000 distinct CDR3 sequences, with roughly 9.9% found just once. The CDR3 contains 13 residues. V gave up 5 bases and J gave up 2 bases, with 9 bases separating them. Germline assignment: CDR1 DFQATT and CDR2 SNEGSKA (reference sequence). These data are taken from a study of identical twins. Broader study findings: Abundant beta clonotypes from cord blood bore fewer insertions; memory repertoires lacked this pattern.

These data were likewise used in another study, on yellow fever vaccine responses in identical twins.

Sample: PBMCs. The receptor's source is a woman under 30 in good health. This sequence joins TRBV20-1 and TRBJ1-4; D might be TRBD1 (6 bases). The CDR3 sequence is CSAQGRTNEKLFF. CDR3 coding DNA: TGCAGTGCTCAGGGGAGGACTAATGAAAAACTGTTTTTT.